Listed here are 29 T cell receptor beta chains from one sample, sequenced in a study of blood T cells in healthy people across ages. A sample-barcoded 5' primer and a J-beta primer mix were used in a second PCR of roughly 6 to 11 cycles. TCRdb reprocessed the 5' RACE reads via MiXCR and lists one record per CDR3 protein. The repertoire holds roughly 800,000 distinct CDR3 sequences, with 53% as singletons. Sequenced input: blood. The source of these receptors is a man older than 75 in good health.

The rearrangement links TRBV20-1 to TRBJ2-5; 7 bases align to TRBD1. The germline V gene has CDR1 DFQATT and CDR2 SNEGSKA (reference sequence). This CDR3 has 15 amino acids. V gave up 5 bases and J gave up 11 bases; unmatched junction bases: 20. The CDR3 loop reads CSASGTAASYNEQYF. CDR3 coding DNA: TGCAGTGCTTCCGGGACAGCCGCTTCCTACAATGAGCAGTACTTC.

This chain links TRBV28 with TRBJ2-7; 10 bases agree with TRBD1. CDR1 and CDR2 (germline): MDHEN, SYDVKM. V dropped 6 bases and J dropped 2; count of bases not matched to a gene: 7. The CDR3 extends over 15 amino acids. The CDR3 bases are TGTGCCAGCAGCACCTCCGGGACAGGGGCCTACGAGCAGTACTTC. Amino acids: CASSTSGTGAYEQYF.

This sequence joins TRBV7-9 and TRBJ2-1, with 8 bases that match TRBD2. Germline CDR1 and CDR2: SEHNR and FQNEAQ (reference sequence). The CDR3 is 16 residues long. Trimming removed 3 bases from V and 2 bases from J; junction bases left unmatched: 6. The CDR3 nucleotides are TGTGCCAGCAGCTTCAGCGGGAGAGGCGCCTACAATGAGCAGTTCTTC. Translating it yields CASSFSGRGAYNEQFF.

CDR3 sequence: CASSFSRFF. CDR3 DNA sequence: TGTGCCAGCAGCTTTAGCCGGTTCTTC. V gene TRBV5-6 combines with J gene TRBJ2-1, with D unresolved. Germline V gives CDR1 SGHDT, CDR2 YYEEEE. V lost 2 bases, J lost 15 bases, and 6 bases lay in between. This CDR3 is built from 9 residues.

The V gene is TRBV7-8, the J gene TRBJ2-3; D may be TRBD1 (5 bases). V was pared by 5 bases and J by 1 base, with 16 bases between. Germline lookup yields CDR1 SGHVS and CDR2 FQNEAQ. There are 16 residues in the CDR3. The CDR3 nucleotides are TGTGCCAGCAGCGCGTCTCTTGGGGCCGGCACAGATACGCAGTATTTT. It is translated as CASSASLGAGTDTQYF.

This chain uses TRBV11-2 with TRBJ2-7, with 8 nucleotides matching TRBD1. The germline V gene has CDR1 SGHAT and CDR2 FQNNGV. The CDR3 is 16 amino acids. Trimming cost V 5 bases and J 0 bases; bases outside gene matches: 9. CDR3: CASSILRGPASYEQYF. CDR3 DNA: TGTGCCAGCAGCATCCTCAGGGGGCCTGCCTCCTACGAGCAGTACTTC.

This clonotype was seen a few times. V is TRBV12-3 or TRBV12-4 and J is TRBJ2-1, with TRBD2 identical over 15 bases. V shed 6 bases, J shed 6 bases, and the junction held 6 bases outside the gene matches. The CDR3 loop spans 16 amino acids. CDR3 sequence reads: CASSPRTSGGGNEQFF. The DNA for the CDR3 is TGTGCCAGCAGCCCCAGGACTAGCGGGGGGGGCAATGAGCAGTTCTTC.

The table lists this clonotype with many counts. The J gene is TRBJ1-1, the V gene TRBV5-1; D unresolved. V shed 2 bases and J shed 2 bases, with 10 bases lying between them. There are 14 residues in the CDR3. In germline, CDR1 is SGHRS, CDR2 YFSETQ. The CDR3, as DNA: TGCGCCAGCAGCTTATTGTCACGCAACACTGAAGCTTTCTTT. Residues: CASSLLSRNTEAFF.

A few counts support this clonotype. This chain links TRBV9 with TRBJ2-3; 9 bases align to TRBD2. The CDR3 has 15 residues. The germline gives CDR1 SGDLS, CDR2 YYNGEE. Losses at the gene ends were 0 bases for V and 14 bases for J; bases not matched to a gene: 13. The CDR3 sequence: CASSVATSGHRYAYF. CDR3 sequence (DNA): TGTGCCAGCAGCGTAGCTACTAGCGGGCACAGATACGCGTATTTT.

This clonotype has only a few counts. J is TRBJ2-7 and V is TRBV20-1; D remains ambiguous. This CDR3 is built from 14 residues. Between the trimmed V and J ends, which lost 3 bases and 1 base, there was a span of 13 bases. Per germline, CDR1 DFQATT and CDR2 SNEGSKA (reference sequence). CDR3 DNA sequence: TGCAGTGCTAGGCCACCCATCGGATCCTACGAGCAGTACTTC. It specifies CSARPPIGSYEQYF.

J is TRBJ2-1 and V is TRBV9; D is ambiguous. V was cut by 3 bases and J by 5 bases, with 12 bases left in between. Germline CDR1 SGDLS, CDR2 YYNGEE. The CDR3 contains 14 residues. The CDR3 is CASSEPWADNEQFF. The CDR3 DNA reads TGTGCCAGCAGCGAGCCTTGGGCCGACAATGAGCAGTTCTTC.

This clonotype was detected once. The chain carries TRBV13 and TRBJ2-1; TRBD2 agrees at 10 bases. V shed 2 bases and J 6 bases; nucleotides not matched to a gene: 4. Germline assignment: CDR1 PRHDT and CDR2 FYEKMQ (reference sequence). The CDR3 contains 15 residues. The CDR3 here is CASSLSGRAFNEQFF. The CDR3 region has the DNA TGTGCCAGCAGCTTAAGCGGGAGGGCTTTCAATGAGCAGTTCTTC.

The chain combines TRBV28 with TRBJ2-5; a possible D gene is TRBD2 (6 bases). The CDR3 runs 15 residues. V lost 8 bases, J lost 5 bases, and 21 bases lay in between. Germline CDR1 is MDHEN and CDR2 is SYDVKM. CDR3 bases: TGTGCCAGCTCACCTTTCGGGGGTTATCGGGAGACCCAGTACTTC. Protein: CASSPFGGYRETQYF.

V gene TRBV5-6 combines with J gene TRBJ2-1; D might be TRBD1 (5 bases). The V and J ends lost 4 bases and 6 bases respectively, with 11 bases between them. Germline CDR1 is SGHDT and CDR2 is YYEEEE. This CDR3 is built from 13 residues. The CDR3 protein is CASSPPGINEQFF. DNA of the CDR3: TGTGCCAGCAGCCCCCCAGGGATCAATGAGCAGTTCTTC.

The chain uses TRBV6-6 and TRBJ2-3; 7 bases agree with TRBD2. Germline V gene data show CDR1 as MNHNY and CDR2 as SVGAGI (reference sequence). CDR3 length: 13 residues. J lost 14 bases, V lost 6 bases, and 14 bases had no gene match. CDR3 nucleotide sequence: TGTGCCAGCAGCCAGTCCAGGGAGGGATACGCGTATTTT. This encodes CASSQSREGYAYF.

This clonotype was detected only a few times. The CDR3 sequence: CASSSWDGQETQYF. The CDR3 nucleotides are TGTGCCAGCAGCAGCTGGGACGGCCAAGAGACCCAGTACTTC. The V gene is TRBV3-1, the J gene TRBJ2-5, with D possibly called TRBD1 or TRBD2 (5 bases each). CDR3 length equals 14 residues. V was cut by 5 bases and J by 1 base, with 11 bases left in between. CDR1 and CDR2 (germline): LGHDT, YNNKEL (reference sequence).

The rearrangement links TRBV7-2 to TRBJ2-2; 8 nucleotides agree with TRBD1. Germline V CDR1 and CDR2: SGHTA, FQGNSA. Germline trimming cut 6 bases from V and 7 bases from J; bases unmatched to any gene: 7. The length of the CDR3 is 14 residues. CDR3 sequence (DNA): TGTGCCAGCAGACGAGACAGGGGAAACGGGGAGCTGTTTTTT. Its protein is CASRRDRGNGELFF.

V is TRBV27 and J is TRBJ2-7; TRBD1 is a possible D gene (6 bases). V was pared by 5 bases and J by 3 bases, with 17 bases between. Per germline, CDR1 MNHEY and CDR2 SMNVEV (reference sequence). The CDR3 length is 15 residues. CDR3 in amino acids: CASSPSWDTDYEQYF. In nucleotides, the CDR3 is TGTGCCAGCAGTCCCTCTTGGGACACGGACTACGAGCAGTACTTC.

In DNA form, the CDR3 reads TGTGCCAGCAGTGAATTAGTGCCCGCGGGGGCCTACGAGCAGTACTTC. Residues: CASSELVPAGAYEQYF. The gene calls are TRBV25-1 and TRBJ2-7; TRBD2 matches 7 bases. The CDR3 totals 16 residues. J was trimmed by 2 bases and V by 1 base; bases with no gene match: 8. Germline-derived CDR1 and CDR2 are MGHDK and SYGVNS.

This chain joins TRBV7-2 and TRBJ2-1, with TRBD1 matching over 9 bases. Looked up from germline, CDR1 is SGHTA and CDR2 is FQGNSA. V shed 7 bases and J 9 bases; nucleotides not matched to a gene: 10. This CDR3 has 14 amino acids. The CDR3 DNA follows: TGTGCCAGCACATTGGGGACAGGGATCATTGAGCAGTTCTTC. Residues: CASTLGTGIIEQFF.

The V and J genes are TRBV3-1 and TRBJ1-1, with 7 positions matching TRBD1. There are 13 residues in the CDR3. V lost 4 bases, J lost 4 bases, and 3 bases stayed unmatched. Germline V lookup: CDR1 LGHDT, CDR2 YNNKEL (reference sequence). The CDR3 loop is CASSRQGGTEAFF. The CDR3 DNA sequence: TGTGCCAGCAGCCGACAGGGCGGCACTGAAGCTTTCTTT.

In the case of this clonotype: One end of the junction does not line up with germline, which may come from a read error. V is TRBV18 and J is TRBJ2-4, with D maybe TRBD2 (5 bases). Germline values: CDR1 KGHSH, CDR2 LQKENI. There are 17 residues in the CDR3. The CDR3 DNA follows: TGTGCCAGCTCACCACTTGTTCAGCACCTAGCCAAAACCATTCAGTACTTC. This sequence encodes CASSPLVQHLAKTIQYF.

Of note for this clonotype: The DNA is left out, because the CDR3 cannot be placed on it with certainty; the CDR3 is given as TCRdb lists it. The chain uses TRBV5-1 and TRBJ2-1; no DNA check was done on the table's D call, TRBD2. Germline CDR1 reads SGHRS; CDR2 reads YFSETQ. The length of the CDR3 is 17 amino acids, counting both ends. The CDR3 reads CASSPIPWRVASGSGFF.

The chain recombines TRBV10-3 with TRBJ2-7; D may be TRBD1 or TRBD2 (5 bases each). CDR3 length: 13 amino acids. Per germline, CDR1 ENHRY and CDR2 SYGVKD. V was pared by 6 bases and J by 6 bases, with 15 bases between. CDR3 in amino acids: CAIRRDDVCEQYF. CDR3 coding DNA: TGTGCCATCAGACGGGACGATGTCTGCGAGCAGTACTTC.

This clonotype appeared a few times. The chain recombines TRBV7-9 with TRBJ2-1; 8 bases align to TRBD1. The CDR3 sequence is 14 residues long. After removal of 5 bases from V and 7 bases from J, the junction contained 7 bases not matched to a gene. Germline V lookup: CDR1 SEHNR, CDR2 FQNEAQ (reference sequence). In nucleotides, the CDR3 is TGTGCCAGCAGCACCTGGACAGGGTGGAATGAGCAGTTCTTC. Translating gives CASSTWTGWNEQFF. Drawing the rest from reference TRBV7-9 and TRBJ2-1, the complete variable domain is DTGVSQNPRHKITKRGQNVTFRCDPISEHNRLYWYRQTLGQGPEFLTYFQNEAQLEKSRLLSDRFSAERPKGSFSTLEIQRTEQGDSAMYLCASSTWTGWNEQFFGPGTRLTVL.

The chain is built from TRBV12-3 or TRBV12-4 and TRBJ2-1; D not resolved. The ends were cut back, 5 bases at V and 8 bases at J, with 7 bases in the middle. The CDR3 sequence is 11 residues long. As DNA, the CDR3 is TGTGCCAGCAGTGCCGTCGATGAGCAGTTCTTC. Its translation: CASSAVDEQFF.

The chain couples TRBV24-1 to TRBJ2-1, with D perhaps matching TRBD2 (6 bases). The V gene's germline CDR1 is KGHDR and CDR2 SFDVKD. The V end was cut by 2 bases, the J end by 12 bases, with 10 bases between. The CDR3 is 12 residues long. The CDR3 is CATSDWDLGQFF. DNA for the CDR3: TGTGCCACCAGTGATTGGGACTTGGGGCAGTTCTTC.

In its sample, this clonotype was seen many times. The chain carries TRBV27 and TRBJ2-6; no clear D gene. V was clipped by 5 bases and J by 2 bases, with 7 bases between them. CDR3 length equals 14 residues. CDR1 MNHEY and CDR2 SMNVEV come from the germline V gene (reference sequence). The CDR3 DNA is TGTGCCAGCAGTATGGCAGCTGGGGCCAACGTCCTGACTTTC. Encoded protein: CASSMAAGANVLTF.

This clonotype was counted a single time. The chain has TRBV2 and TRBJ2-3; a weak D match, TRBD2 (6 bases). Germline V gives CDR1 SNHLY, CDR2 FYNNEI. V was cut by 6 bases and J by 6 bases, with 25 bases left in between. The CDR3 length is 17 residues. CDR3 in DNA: TGTGCCAGCAGCCTTATTAGAGGAGCGGGCCCAAGGGATACGCAGTATTTT. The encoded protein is CASSLIRGAGPRDTQYF.